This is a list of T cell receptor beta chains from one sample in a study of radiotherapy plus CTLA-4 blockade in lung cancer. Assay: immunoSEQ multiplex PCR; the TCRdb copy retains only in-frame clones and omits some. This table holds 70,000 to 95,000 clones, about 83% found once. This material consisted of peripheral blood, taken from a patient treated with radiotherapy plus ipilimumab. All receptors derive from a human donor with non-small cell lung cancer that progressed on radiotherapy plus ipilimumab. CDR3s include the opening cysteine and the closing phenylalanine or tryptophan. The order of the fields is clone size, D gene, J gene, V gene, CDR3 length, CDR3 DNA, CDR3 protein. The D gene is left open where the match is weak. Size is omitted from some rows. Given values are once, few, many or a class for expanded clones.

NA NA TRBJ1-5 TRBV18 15 TGTGCCAGCTCACCCGGGACGGATGGGGATCAGCCCCAGCATTTT CASSPGTDGDQPQHF
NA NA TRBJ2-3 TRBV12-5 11 TGTGCTAGTGGTTCCACAGATACGCAGTATTTT CASGSTDTQYF
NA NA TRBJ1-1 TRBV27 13 TGTGCCAGCAGACAGATCCTGAACACTGAAGCTTTCTTT CASRQILNTEAFF
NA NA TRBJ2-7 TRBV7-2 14 TGTGCCAGCAGCTTAGCCGGGACACTCACCGAGCAGTACTTC CASSLAGTLTEQYF
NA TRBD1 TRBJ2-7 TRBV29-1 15 TGCAGCGTAGCTTGGGGGACAGGGGATACTTACGAGCAGTACTTC CSVAWGTGDTYEQYF
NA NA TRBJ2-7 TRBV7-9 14 TGTGCCAGCAGCTTATCGTCCAACTCCTACGAGCAGTACTTC CASSLSSNSYEQYF
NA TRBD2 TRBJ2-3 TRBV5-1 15 TGCGCCAGCAGCTGGAGCGGGGGGGGCACAGATACGCAGTATTTT CASSWSGGGTDTQYF
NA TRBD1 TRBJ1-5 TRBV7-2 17 TGTGCCAGCAGCTTAGTCGGGACAGGGGGCAACAATCAGCCCCAGCATTTT CASSLVGTGGNNQPQHF
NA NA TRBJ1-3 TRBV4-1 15 TGCGCCAGCAGCCAAGAAAGGGGCTCTGGAAACACCATATATTTT CASSQERGSGNTIYF
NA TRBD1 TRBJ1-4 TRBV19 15 TGTGCCAGTAGTATCCGACAGGGGACGGGTGAAAAACTGTTTTTT CASSIRQGTGEKLFF
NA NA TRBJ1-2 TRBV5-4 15 TGTGCCAGCAGCTTGGTGGCAGGGGCTAACTATGGCTACACCTTC CASSLVAGANYGYTF
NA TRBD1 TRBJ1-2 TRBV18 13 TGTGCCAGCTCACCGGGACAGGAATATGGCTACACCTTC CASSPGQEYGYTF
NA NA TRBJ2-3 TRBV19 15 TGTGCCAGTAGGTCGGGATCCACTAGCACAGATACGCAGTATTTT CASRSGSTSTDTQYF
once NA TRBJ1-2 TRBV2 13 TGTGCCAGCAAGGGACTGAGGGACTATGGCTACACCTTC CASKGLRDYGYTF
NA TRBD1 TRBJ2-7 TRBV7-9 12 TGTGCCAGCAACTCAGGGGGCTACGAGCAGTACTTC CASNSGGYEQYF
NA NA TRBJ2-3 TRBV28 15 TGTGCCAGCAGTTTATTACTTCCAGGCACAGATACGCAGTATTTT CASSLLLPGTDTQYF
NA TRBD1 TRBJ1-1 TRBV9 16 TGTGCCAGCAGCGTAGCCCTCGGACAGGGGGGCACTGAAGCTTTCTTT CASSVALGQGGTEAFF
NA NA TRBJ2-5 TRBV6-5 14 TGTGCCAGCAGTTACGCACAGGCCAAAGAGACCCAGTACTTC CASSYAQAKETQYF
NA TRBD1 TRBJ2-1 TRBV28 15 TGTGCCAGCAGACCGCTCTCAGACAGGGGCGATGAGCAGTTCTTC CASRPLSDRGDEQFF
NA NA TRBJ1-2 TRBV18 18 TGTGCCAGCTCACCACGGAGGATAACAGGCTCGGGGGGCTATGGCTACACCTTC CASSPRRITGSGGYGYTF
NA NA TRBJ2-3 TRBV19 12 TGTGCCAGTAGTAAGGGAACAGATACGCAGTATTTT CASSKGTDTQYF
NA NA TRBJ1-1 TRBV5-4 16 TGTGCCAGCAGCTTGGCCCTCAGCGGCAGGGGCACTGAAGCTTTCTTT CASSLALSGRGTEAFF
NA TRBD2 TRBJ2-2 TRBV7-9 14 TGTGCCAGCAGCTTAGGAGCGGGGGCCGGGGAGCTGTTTTTT CASSLGAGAGELFF
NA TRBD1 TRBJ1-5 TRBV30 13 TGTGCCTGGAGTCCGACAGGGCGACAGCCCCAGCATTTT CAWSPTGRQPQHF
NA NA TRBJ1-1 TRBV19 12 TGTGCCAGTAAAAGGCGGAACACTGAAGCTTTCTTT CASKRRNTEAFF